This T cell receptor (beta chain) was sequenced for a study of CD8 T cells in ankylosing spondylitis. The study's findings and limits: Matched synovial fluid from ankylosing spondylitis patients was reported to be enriched for disease-linked clones.

This clonotype was observed at least ten times. Its antigen is not identified. Looked up from germline, CDR1 is MRHNA and CDR2 is SNTAGT. The V gene end was trimmed by 0 bases and the J gene end by 4 bases; junction bases not matched to a gene: 11. The CDR3 has 17 residues. A single record per CDR3 protein comes from TCRdb applying MiXCR to the 5' RACE reads. The table includes 35,000 to 50,000 distinct CDR3 sequences, roughly 3.1% detected once. The sample comprised blood, either unsorted or a sorted T cell fraction (not recorded which). The source of this sequence is a male donor with ankylosing spondylitis or in good health (not recorded which). The rearrangement links TRBV6-4 to TRBJ2-7; TRBD2 aligns across 8 bases. The CDR3 is CASSDSTGGGEGYEQYV. CDR3 DNA sequence: TGTGCCAGCAGTGACTCGACCGGGGGGGGCGAAGGATACGAGCAGTACGTC.